A selection of T cell receptor beta chains follows, all from one sample in a study of T cells in Graves' hyperthyroidism and ophthalmopathy. Each CDR3 protein is one row after TCRdb ran MiXCR on the multiplex PCR reads. There are about 640,000 distinct CDR3 sequences in the sample; less than 25% occur only once, and roughly 30% lies in the top ten. The sample consisted of blood. Every receptor here comes from a man under 40 with Graves' ophthalmopathy. CDR3s include the opening cysteine and the closing phenylalanine or tryptophan. A D gene is named only where the DNA matches it firmly. Part of the rows lack a size; the others show once, few, many or a class for expanded clones.

TRBD2 TRBJ2-7 TRBV20-1 few CSATSREALPPYEQYF TGCAGTGCTACTTCACGGGAGGCTCTTCCCCCCTACGAGCAGTACTTC
TRBD2 TRBJ2-7 TRBV20-1 many CSARVPSGGYEQYF TGCAGTGCTAGAGTACCCAGCGGGGGCTACGAGCAGTACTTC
NA TRBJ1-3 TRBV10-3 NA CAIKPGGASGNTIYF TGTGCCATAAAGCCCGGAGGGGCCTCTGGAAACACCATATATTTT
NA TRBJ1-6 TRBV25-1 NA CASSDLKGSNSPLHF TGTGCCAGCAGTGATTTAAAGGGGTCTAATTCACCCCTCCACTTT
TRBD2 TRBJ2-5 TRBV20-1 NA CIARGLAQSETQYF TGCATTGCAAGGGGACTAGCGCAATCCGAGACCCAGTACTTC
NA TRBJ1-1 TRBV3-1 many CASSPPSLIGTEAFF TGTGCCAGCAGCCCTCCGTCGCTAATTGGTACTGAAGCTTTCTTT
NA TRBJ1-6 TRBV6-1 few CASSPGRAYNSPLHF TGTGCCAGCAGTCCTGGACGGGCCTATAATTCACCCCTCCACTTT
NA TRBJ1-6 TRBV2 NA CASSEEGHSPLHF TGTGCCAGCAGTGAGGAGGGACACTCACCCCTCCACTTT
NA TRBJ2-1 TRBV7-9 many CASSSGVGSYNEQFF TGTGCCAGCAGTTCAGGGGTGGGGTCCTACAATGAGCAGTTCTTC
NA TRBJ2-2 TRBV29-1 NA CSVVVTGELFF TGCAGCGTCGTCGTTACCGGGGAGCTGTTTTTT
TRBD1 TRBJ2-1 TRBV2 many CASSFGQGGNNEQFF TGTGCCAGCAGTTTTGGACAGGGGGGAAACAATGAGCAGTTCTTC
NA TRBJ1-1 TRBV6-5 few CASSYNPNSRTMNTEAFF TGTGCCAGCAGTTACAATCCCAACAGTCGGACCATGAACACTGAAGCTTTCTTT
TRBD1 TRBJ1-2 TRBV28 NA CASSSTGETYGYTF TGTGCCAGCAGTTCAACAGGGGAAACCTATGGCTACACCTTC